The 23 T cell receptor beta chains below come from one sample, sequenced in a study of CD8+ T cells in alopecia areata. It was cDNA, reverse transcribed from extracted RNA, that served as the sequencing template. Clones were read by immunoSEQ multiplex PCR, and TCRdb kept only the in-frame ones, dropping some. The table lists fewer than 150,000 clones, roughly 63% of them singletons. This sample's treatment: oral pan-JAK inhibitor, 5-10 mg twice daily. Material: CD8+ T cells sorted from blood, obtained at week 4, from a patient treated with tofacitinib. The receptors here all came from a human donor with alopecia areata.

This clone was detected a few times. CDR3: CASSDSPSEKLFF. The CDR3 DNA is TGTGCCAGCAGCGACAGTCCTAGTGAAAAACTGTTTTTT. V usage is TRBV7-8 and J usage is TRBJ1-4, with D tentatively TRBD1 (5 bases). V lost 5 bases, J lost 7 bases, and 11 bases lay in between. CDR1 is SGHVS, CDR2 FQNEAQ, per germline. CDR3 size: 13 residues.

The CDR3 DNA reads as TGTGCCAGCAGTGTAGGGACAGGGGATGTGAACACTGAAGCTTTCTTT. This codes for CASSVGTGDVNTEAFF. The rearrangement joins TRBV25-1 to TRBJ1-1; 10 bases map to TRBD1. After removal of 4 bases from V and 0 bases from J, the junction contained 5 bases not matched to a gene. CDR1 is MGHDK and CDR2 is SYGVNS in the germline V gene. This CDR3 spans 16 amino acids. The entire variable domain, with the rest obtained from reference TRBV25-1 and TRBJ1-1, is as follows: EADIYQTPRYLVIGTGKKITLECSQTMGHDKMYWYQQDPGMELHLIHYSYGVNSTEKGDLSSESTVSRIRTEHFPLTLESARPSHTSQYLCASSVGTGDVNTEAFFGQGTRLTVV.

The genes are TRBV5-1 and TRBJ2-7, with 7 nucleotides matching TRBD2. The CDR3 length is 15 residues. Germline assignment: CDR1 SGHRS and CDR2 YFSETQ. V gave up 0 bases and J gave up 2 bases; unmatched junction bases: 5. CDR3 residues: CASSLEFSGTYEQYF. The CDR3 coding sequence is TGCGCCAGCAGCTTGGAATTCAGCGGGACCTACGAGCAGTACTTC.

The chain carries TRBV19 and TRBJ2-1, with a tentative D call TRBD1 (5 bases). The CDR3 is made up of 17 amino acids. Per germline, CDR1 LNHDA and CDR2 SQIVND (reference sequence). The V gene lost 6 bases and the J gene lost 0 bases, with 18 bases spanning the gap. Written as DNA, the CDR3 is TGTGCCAGTAGGTGGGGCTGGGGAAAGAGCTCCTACAATGAGCAGTTCTTC. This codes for CASRWGWGKSSYNEQFF.

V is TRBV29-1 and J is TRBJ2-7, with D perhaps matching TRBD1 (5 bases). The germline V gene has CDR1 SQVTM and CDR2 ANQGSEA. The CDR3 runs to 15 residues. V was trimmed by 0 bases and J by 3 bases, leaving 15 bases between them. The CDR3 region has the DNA TGCAGCGTTGAAGATTCCCACTCGGACATCTACGAGCAGTACTTC. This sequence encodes CSVEDSHSDIYEQYF.

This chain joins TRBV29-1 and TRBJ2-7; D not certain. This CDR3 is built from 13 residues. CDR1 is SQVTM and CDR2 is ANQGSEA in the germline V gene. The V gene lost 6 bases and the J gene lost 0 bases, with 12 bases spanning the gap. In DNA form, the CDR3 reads TGCAGCGTCCGAGACTGGAGCTCCTACGAGCAGTACTTC. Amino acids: CSVRDWSSYEQYF.

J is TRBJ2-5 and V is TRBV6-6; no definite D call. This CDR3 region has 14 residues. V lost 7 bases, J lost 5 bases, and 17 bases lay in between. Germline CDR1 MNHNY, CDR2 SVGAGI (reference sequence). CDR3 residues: CASTYGQDGETQYF. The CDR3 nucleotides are TGTGCCAGCACCTACGGTCAGGATGGCGAGACCCAGTACTTC.

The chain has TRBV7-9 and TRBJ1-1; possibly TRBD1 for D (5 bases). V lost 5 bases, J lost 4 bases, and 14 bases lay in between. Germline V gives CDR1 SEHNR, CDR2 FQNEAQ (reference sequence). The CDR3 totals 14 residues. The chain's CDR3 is CASSTAVRGTEAFF. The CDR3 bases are TGTGCCAGCAGCACCGCGGTGAGGGGCACTGAAGCTTTCTTT.

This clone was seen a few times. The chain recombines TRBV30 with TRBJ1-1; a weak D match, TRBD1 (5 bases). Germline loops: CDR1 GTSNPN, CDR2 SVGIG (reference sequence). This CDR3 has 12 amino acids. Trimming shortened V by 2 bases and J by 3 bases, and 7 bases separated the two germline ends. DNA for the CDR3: TGTGCCTGGAGTAGGGGAGACACTGAAGCTTTCTTT. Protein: CAWSRGDTEAFF.

In nucleotides, the CDR3 is TGTGCCAGCAGTTTCCAGGGGGCTCGGATGAATTCACCCCTCCACTTT. Protein sequence: CASSFQGARMNSPLHF. The chain combines TRBV28 with TRBJ1-6, with TRBD1 identical over 8 bases. From germline, CDR1 is MDHEN and CDR2 SYDVKM. This CDR3 region has 16 residues. Trimming cost V 3 bases and J 7 bases; bases outside gene matches: 8.

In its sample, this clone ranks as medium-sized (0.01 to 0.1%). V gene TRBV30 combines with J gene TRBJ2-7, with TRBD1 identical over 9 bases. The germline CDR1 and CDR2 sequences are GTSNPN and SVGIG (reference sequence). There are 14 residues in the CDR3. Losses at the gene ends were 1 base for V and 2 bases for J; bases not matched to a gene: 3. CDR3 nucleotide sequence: TGTGCCTGGAGTGCTGGGACAGGGACCTACGAGCAGTACTTC. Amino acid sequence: CAWSAGTGTYEQYF. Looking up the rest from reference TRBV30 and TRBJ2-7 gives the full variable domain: SQTIHQWPATLVQPVGSPLSLECTVEGTSNPNLYWYRQAAGRGLQLLFYSVGIGQISSEVPQNLSASRPQDRQFILSSKKLLLSDSGFYLCAWSAGTGTYEQYFGPGTRLTVT.

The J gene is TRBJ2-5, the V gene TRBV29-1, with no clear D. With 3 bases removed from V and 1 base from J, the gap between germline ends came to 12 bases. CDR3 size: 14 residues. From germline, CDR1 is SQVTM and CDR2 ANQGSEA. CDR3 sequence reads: CSVDQPQLQETQYF. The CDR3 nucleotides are TGCAGCGTTGACCAACCCCAACTCCAAGAGACCCAGTACTTC.

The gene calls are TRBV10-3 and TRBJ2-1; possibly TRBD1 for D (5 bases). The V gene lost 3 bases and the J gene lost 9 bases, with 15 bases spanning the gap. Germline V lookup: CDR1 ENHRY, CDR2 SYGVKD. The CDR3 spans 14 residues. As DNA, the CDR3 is TGTGCCATCAGTGACAGCCAGGGATCTAGTGAGCAGTTCTTC. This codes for CAISDSQGSSEQFF.

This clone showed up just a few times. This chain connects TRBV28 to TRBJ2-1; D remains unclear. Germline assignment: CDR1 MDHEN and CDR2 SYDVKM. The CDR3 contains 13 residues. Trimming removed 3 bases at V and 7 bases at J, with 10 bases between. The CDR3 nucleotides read TGTGCCAGCAGTTTTCGTGGGTGGAATGAGCAGTTCTTC. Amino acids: CASSFRGWNEQFF.

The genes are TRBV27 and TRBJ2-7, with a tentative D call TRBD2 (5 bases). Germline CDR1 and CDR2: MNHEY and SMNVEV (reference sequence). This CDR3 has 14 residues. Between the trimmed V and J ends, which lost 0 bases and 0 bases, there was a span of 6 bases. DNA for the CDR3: TGTGCCAGCAGTTTATCAGGGAGCTCCTACGAGCAGTACTTC. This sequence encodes CASSLSGSSYEQYF.

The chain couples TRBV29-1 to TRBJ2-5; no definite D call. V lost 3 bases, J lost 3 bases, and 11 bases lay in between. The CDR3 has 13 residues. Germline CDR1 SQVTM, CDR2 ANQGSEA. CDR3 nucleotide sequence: TGCAGCGTTGATTATCGGTCAGAAGAGACCCAGTACTTC. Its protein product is CSVDYRSEETQYF.

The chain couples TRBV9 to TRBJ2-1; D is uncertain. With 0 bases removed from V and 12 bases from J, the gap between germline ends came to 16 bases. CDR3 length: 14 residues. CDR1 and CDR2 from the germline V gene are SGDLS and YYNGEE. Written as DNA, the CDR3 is TGTGCCAGCAGCGTAGGACAAGGTCCGATCAGGCAGTTCTTC. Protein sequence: CASSVGQGPIRQFF.

This chain's CDR3 is CAWQYYSPLHF. The CDR3, as DNA: TGTGCCTGGCAGTATTATTCACCCCTCCACTTT. V and J are TRBV30 and TRBJ1-6, with unresolved D. The V gene's germline CDR1 is GTSNPN and CDR2 SVGIG (reference sequence). The V and J ends lost 5 bases and 8 bases respectively, with 7 bases between them. The CDR3 is 11 residues long.

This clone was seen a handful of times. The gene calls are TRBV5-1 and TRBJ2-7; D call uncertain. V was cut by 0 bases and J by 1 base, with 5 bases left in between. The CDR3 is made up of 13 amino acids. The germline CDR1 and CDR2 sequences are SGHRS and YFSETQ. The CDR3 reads CASSLGRSYEQYF. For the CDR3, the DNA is TGCGCCAGCAGCTTGGGACGTTCCTACGAGCAGTACTTC.

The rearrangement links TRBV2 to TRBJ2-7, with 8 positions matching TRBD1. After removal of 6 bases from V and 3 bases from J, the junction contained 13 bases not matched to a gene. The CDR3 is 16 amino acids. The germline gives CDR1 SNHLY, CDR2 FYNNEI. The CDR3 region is CASSRFSGTGYYEQYF. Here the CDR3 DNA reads TGTGCCAGCAGCCGTTTCTCCGGGACAGGTTACTACGAGCAGTACTTC.

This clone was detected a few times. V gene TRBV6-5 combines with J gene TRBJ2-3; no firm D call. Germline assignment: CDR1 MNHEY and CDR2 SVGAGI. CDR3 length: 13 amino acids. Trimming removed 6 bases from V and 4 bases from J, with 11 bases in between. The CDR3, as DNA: TGTGCCAGCAGCTACCTCGAGGCAGATACGCAGTATTTT. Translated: CASSYLEADTQYF.

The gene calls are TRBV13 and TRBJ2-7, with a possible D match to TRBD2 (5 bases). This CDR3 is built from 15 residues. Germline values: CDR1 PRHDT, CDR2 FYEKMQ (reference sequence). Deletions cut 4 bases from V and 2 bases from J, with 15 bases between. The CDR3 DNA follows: TGTGCCAGCAGCTCACAACCGAGGGCGACCTACGAGCAGTACTTC. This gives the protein CASSSQPRATYEQYF.

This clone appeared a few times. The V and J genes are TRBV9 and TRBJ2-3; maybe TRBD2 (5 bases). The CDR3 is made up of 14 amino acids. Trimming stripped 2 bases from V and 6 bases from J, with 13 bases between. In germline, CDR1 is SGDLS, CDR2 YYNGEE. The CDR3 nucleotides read TGTGCCAGCAGCGTCCGGACTCTATCTGATACGCAGTATTTT. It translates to CASSVRTLSDTQYF.